The 16 T cell receptor beta chains listed next were all sequenced from one sample in a study of shared clonotypes between healthy human individuals. The assay was immunoSEQ multiplex PCR, and TCRdb's table has in-frame clones only and misses some. The table includes roughly 2 million clones, 95% detected once. Sequencing was done on a sample of naive CD4+ T cells sorted from blood. The sample's subset: CD45RA+ positively selected. The receptors stem from a man between 18 and 29 years old in good health.

This sequence joins TRBV9 and TRBJ2-7; possible D gene TRBD2, 7 bases. This CDR3 comprises 18 residues. V shed 1 base and J shed 2 bases, with 22 bases lying between them. Germline values: CDR1 SGDLS, CDR2 YYNGEE. The DNA of the CDR3 is TGTGCCAGCAGCGTAAGTCCCCTCGGGGGGCAGCGAGCCTACGAGCAGTACTTC. This codes for CASSVSPLGGQRAYEQYF.

With regard to this clone: This sample includes further DNA sequences coding for the same CDR3. The V and J genes are TRBV6-5 and TRBJ2-7; 9 bases line up with TRBD1. The CDR3 is 15 amino acids. From germline, CDR1 is MNHEY and CDR2 SVGAGI. Trimming cost V 0 bases and J 3 bases; bases outside gene matches: 3. The CDR3 spells CASSYSWDRDYEQYF. As DNA, the CDR3 is TGTGCCAGCAGTTACTCATGGGACAGGGACTACGAGCAGTACTTC.

The chain couples TRBV7-2 to TRBJ2-5, with a tentative D call TRBD1 (5 bases). With 2 bases removed from V and 5 bases from J, the gap between germline ends came to 15 bases. Germline CDR1 is SGHTA and CDR2 is FQGNSA. The CDR3 contains 15 residues. The CDR3 spells CASSLLPYGAETQYF. The CDR3 bases are TGTGCCAGCAGCTTACTGCCATATGGGGCGGAGACCCAGTACTTC.

V usage is TRBV11-2 and J usage is TRBJ2-5; D is perhaps TRBD1 or TRBD2 (5 bases each). Germline values: CDR1 SGHAT, CDR2 FQNNGV. The V end lost 6 bases, the J end lost 2 bases, and 10 bases lay between the germline ends. The CDR3 is 13 amino acids. The CDR3 spells CASRSGTQETQYF. CDR3 coding DNA: TGTGCCAGCAGATCCGGGACGCAAGAGACCCAGTACTTC.

J is TRBJ2-7 and V is TRBV7-9; 11 bases are shared with TRBD1. Germline values: CDR1 SEHNR, CDR2 FQNEAQ (reference sequence). The CDR3 spans 17 residues. Germline trimming cut 0 bases from V and 4 bases from J; bases unmatched to any gene: 8. The CDR3 spells CASSLAQTRDRGYEQYF. The CDR3 coding sequence is TGTGCCAGCAGCTTAGCCCAGACCAGGGACAGGGGGTACGAGCAGTACTTC.

The chain employs TRBV5-1 and TRBJ2-2; 14 bases fit TRBD2. This CDR3 contains 19 residues. The junction had 4 bases not matched to a gene; V was cut back by 0 bases and J by 0 bases. The germline CDR1 and CDR2 sequences are SGHRS and YFSETQ. The CDR3 DNA follows: TGCGCCAGCAGCTTGGGCAGGGGACTAGCGGGGGCGAACACCGGGGAGCTGTTTTTT. It specifies CASSLGRGLAGANTGELFF.

In DNA, the CDR3 is TGCGCCAGCAGCCAAATCGCCGGGGGGGCTAGCAGAGGAGACGAGCAGTACTTC. This codes for CASSQIAGGASRGDEQYF. The chain is built from TRBV4-1 and TRBJ2-7; 8 bases are a match to TRBD2. In germline, CDR1 is MGHRA, CDR2 YSYEKL. CDR3 length: 18 residues. Losses at the gene ends were 2 bases for V and 5 bases for J; bases not matched to a gene: 17.

The gene calls are TRBV9 and TRBJ2-3; weak D call: TRBD2 (7 bases). V lost 3 bases to trimming and J lost 1 base, with 15 bases between them. The V gene's germline CDR1 is SGDLS and CDR2 YYNGEE. This CDR3 has 16 amino acids. The CDR3 sequence: CASSGTGRGGTDTQYF. The CDR3 DNA reads as TGTGCCAGCAGCGGCACAGGGAGGGGCGGCACAGATACGCAGTATTTT.

The chain recombines TRBV15 with TRBJ2-6, with unresolved D. CDR1 LNHNV and CDR2 YYDKDF come from the germline V gene (reference sequence). The CDR3 sequence is 15 residues long. V gave up 1 base and J gave up 0 bases, with 4 bases separating them. CDR3 sequence: CATSRGPSGANVLTF. The CDR3 DNA sequence: TGTGCCACCAGCAGAGGGCCCTCTGGGGCCAACGTCCTGACTTTC.

This rearrangement joins TRBV2 to TRBJ1-1, with D uncertain. There are 10 residues in the CDR3. V lost 6 bases to trimming and J lost 11 bases, with 10 bases between them. Looked up from germline, CDR1 is SNHLY and CDR2 is FYNNEI. The CDR3, as DNA: TGTGCCAGCAGAGGTCCGGGGGCTTTCTTT. It yields the protein CASRGPGAFF.

With regard to this clone: Within the sample, other DNA sequences also encode this same CDR3. The CDR3 bases are TGCAGCGTTGTTGCCTCCTACGAGCAGTACTTC. It yields the protein CSVVASYEQYF. This rearrangement joins TRBV29-1 to TRBJ2-7; D uncertain. The germline V gene has CDR1 SQVTM and CDR2 ANQGSEA. V lost 4 bases to trimming and J lost 0 bases, with 4 bases between them. The CDR3 extends over 11 amino acids.

V gene TRBV7-2 combines with J gene TRBJ2-3, with a tentative D call TRBD1 (6 bases). The germline V and J ends were trimmed by 5 bases and 1 base, with 19 bases remaining between them. The CDR3 is 17 amino acids. The germline gives CDR1 SGHTA, CDR2 FQGNSA. The chain's CDR3 is CASSRKQGPIGTDTQYF. In DNA form, the CDR3 reads TGTGCCAGCAGCCGCAAACAGGGTCCGATTGGCACAGATACGCAGTATTTT.

V gene TRBV4-1 combines with J gene TRBJ2-7; possible D gene TRBD1, 5 bases. The V and J ends lost 2 bases and 4 bases respectively, with 15 bases between them. CDR1 is MGHRA and CDR2 is YSYEKL in the germline V gene. The CDR3 has 15 amino acids. DNA of the CDR3: TGCGCCAGCAGCCAAAAAAAGGGGTCAGGGTACGAGCAGTACTTC. This codes for CASSQKKGSGYEQYF.

The chain employs TRBV30 and TRBJ2-5, with D unclear. Germline CDR1 and CDR2: GTSNPN and SVGIG (reference sequence). Trimming left V 1 base short and J 7 bases short, with 13 bases between. This CDR3 has 13 residues. CDR3 sequence reads: CAWSGGLTGTQYF. CDR3 bases: TGTGCCTGGAGTGGGGGTCTCACCGGGACCCAGTACTTC.

This rearrangement joins TRBV5-6 to TRBJ2-3; TRBD2 matches at 14 bases. In germline, CDR1 is SGHDT, CDR2 YYEEEE. The CDR3 contains 16 residues. V was clipped by 0 bases and J by 4 bases; unmatched bases: 1. The CDR3 DNA follows: TGTGCCAGCAGCTTGGGGGGACTAGCGGGAGCAGATACGCAGTATTTT. Amino acids: CASSLGGLAGADTQYF.

The chain recombines TRBV25-1 with TRBJ2-2; D is undetermined. V was trimmed by 10 bases and J by 9 bases, leaving 12 bases between them. This CDR3 comprises 11 residues. Germline CDR1 and CDR2: MGHDK and SYGVNS. CDR3 region: CANNIRRELFF. The CDR3 nucleotides read TGTGCCAACAACATTCGCCGGGAGCTGTTTTTT.